This T cell receptor (beta chain) is from a study of early T cells in non-severe SARS-CoV-2 infection (dated by TCRdb to the early 2020s). For context, the study as a whole: Because TCR sequencing was done on bulk RNA from unsorted whole blood, the alpha and beta chains could not be paired.

Broader findings and caveats from the paper: VDJdb matching was skewed toward anti-spike CD8 responses and likely underestimated virus-specific expansions, missing private and CD4 specificities.

The CDR3 holds 16 amino acids from the cysteine to the phenylalanine. The kept DNA is CDR3 alone, 48 bases in frame from the first base. The germline V gene (reference sequence) specifies LGHDT as CDR1 and YNNKEL as CDR2. Here V drops 7 bases and J drops 1 base, and the junction holds 10 bases not matched to any gene. The library relied on 5' RACE. The sequencer listed for this sample is NextSeq 500. In the TCR library protocol, unique molecular identifiers were attached to individual cDNA molecules to correct for PCR bias and sequencing error. Both TCR alpha and beta chains were sequenced, and tight co-correlation was observed between alpha and beta sequence abundances in each sample. The source study handled its data this way. Decombinator V4 was used to perform V gene, J gene and CDR3 annotation of TCR sequences. Expanded TCRs were defined as changing significantly between any two time points under a Poisson model with p below 0.0001. Abundances of TCRs were expressed as counts per million after normalisation to the total number of TCRs sequenced in each sample. TRAV1-2 paired with TRAJ12, TRAJ20 or TRAJ33 defined MAIT TCRs, while TRAV10 paired with TRAJ18 defined iNKT TCRs. VDJdb, accessed 1 November 2021, was searched for CMV, EBV and SARS-CoV-2 annotated TCRs, with TCRs annotated for multiple antigens excluded. TCRdb's own reprocessing of the public reads used fastp at Q25 and MiXCR and kept productive beta chains. Every distinct CDR3 protein forms one entry, paired with its most common genes and DNA. The V and J calls here are based on TCRdb, not the publication. Recorded for this sample are roughly 61,000 distinct CDR3 sequences; roughly a tenth of them occurred a single time. About 1.7% of the sample is held by the ten biggest clonotypes.

Set within a cohort of healthcare workers in London, UK, this nested case-control study involved weekly PCR testing of nasopharyngeal swabs along with blood sampling. Healthcare workers were recruited between 23 and 31 March 2020, during the week of the UK lockdown, and were followed weekly for up to about 15 weeks. As concerns this clonotype: No cognate antigen has been identified for it. Per-base qualities were not stored, and no clone one base away is much larger.

Sequenced: whole blood. Here the chain combines TRBV3-1 and TRBJ1-1, and TRBD1 aligns with 9 junction nucleotides. The receptor's source is an adult who was a healthcare worker with PCR-confirmed SARS-CoV-2 infection or an uninfected control (not recorded which). The sequenced DNA: TGTGCCAGCAACGGGGACAGGGAATTCGGGAACACTGAAGCTTTCTTT. This translates into CASNGDREFGNTEAFF.